This is a list of T cell receptor beta chains from one sample in a study of blood T cells in healthy people across ages. TCRdb re-called the 5' RACE reads with MiXCR, one entry per CDR3 protein. The sample includes hundreds of thousands of distinct CDR3 sequences, around 26% of them seen just once. The specimen sequenced was blood. The receptor source for this set is a woman of 80 years or more in good health. The CDR3 runs from the conserved cysteine through the conserved F or W. A D gene is named only where the DNA matches it firmly. Clone size is given for some rows only: seen once, a few or many times, or a class if the clone is expanded.

clone_size: few
v_call: TRBV3-1
j_call: TRBJ2-3
d_call: -
cdr3_nt: TGTGCCAGCAGCTCCTTTGGGGGGGATACGCAGTATTTT
cdr3_aa: CASSSFGGDTQYF

clone_size: -
v_call: TRBV6-5
j_call: TRBJ2-1
d_call: -
cdr3_nt: TGTGCCAGCAGTTACTCGGCGGGGTGGGGGCAGTTCTTC
cdr3_aa: CASSYSAGWGQFF

clone_size: few
v_call: TRBV10-3
j_call: TRBJ1-4
d_call: -
cdr3_nt: TGTGCCATCAGTGATACGGGTAATGAAAAACTGTTTTTT
cdr3_aa: CAISDTGNEKLFF

clone_size: many
v_call: TRBV4-3
j_call: TRBJ2-7
d_call: -
cdr3_nt: TGCGCCAGCAGCCAAGAGCGTGACAACGAGCAGTACTTC
cdr3_aa: CASSQERDNEQYF

clone_size: many
v_call: TRBV20-1
j_call: TRBJ2-5
d_call: TRBD2
cdr3_nt: TGCAGTGCGAGCCGTTTCGGCAGGGAGGGGCAAGAGACCCAGTACTTC
cdr3_aa: CSASRFGREGQETQYF

clone_size: -
v_call: TRBV12-3/TRBV12-4
j_call: TRBJ1-2
d_call: TRBD1
cdr3_nt: TGTGTCAGCAGTTTACAGGGGCGGGCTAACTATGGCTACACCTTC
cdr3_aa: CVSSLQGRANYGYTF

clone_size: many
v_call: TRBV20-1
j_call: TRBJ2-3
d_call: -
cdr3_nt: TGCAGTGTCCTGAGGGGGGACAGCACAGATACGCAGTATTTT
cdr3_aa: CSVLRGDSTDTQYF

clone_size: few
v_call: TRBV11-2
j_call: TRBJ2-5
d_call: TRBD1
cdr3_nt: TGTGCCAGCAGCTTAGAAGAGTTCATACGACAGGGGACCCAGTACTTC
cdr3_aa: CASSLEEFIRQGTQYF

clone_size: many
v_call: TRBV15
j_call: TRBJ2-5
d_call: TRBD1
cdr3_nt: TGTGCCACCAGCAGAGAGACAGGGTCGTTAGAGACCCAGTACTTC
cdr3_aa: CATSRETGSLETQYF

clone_size: -
v_call: TRBV4-1
j_call: TRBJ1-4
d_call: -
cdr3_nt: TGCGCCAGCAGGGATGCAGGAACAAAACTGTTTTTT
cdr3_aa: CASRDAGTKLFF

clone_size: -
v_call: TRBV25-1
j_call: TRBJ1-5
d_call: -
cdr3_nt: TGTGCCAGCAGTCCAACCGGGGGCCTGGAGCCCCAGCATTTT
cdr3_aa: CASSPTGGLEPQHF

clone_size: -
v_call: TRBV7-6
j_call: TRBJ2-3
d_call: -
cdr3_nt: TGTGCCAGCAGCCAAGGTGTGGCTAGCCAGGTAGATACGCAGTATTTT
cdr3_aa: CASSQGVASQVDTQYF

clone_size: many
v_call: TRBV4-2
j_call: TRBJ2-5
d_call: TRBD2
cdr3_nt: TGTGCCAGCAGCCAAGTCGCTAGCGGGGGTGTAAAAGAGACCCAGTACTTC
cdr3_aa: CASSQVASGGVKETQYF

clone_size: few
v_call: TRBV3-1
j_call: TRBJ2-5
d_call: TRBD1
cdr3_nt: TGTGCCAGCAGCCGACGGGACAGGGGAGAGGAGCAGTACTTC
cdr3_aa: CASSRRDRGEEQYF

clone_size: -
v_call: TRBV7-2
j_call: TRBJ1-4
d_call: -
cdr3_nt: TGTGCCAGCAGCTCCACTCCGGGACCGCAGAAACCTAATGAAAAACTGTTTTTT
cdr3_aa: CASSSTPGPQKPNEKLFF

clone_size: many
v_call: TRBV4-2
j_call: TRBJ2-3
d_call: TRBD1
cdr3_nt: TGTGCCAGCAGCCAAAGAACAGGGGCCGAGAGCACAGATACGCAGTATTTT
cdr3_aa: CASSQRTGAESTDTQYF

clone_size: many
v_call: TRBV10-1
j_call: TRBJ2-5
d_call: -
cdr3_nt: TGCGCCAGCAGTCTCCCCGGGGATCAAGAGACCCAGTACTTC
cdr3_aa: CASSLPGDQETQYF

clone_size: -
v_call: TRBV7-9
j_call: TRBJ2-3
d_call: TRBD2
cdr3_nt: TGTGCCAGCAGCTTAAGGCCGGGGGGGTTTAGCACAGATACGCAGTATTTT
cdr3_aa: CASSLRPGGFSTDTQYF

clone_size: many
v_call: TRBV3-1
j_call: TRBJ2-7
d_call: -
cdr3_nt: TGTGCCAGCAGCCAAGAGGAACAGGAGTTTTACGAGCAGTACTTC
cdr3_aa: CASSQEEQEFYEQYF

clone_size: many
v_call: TRBV29-1
j_call: TRBJ2-1
d_call: TRBD2
cdr3_nt: TGCAGCGTTGGACTAGCGGGGAACAATGAGCAGTTCTTC
cdr3_aa: CSVGLAGNNEQFF

clone_size: many
v_call: TRBV12-3/TRBV12-4
j_call: TRBJ1-2
d_call: -
cdr3_nt: TGTGCCAGCGGTTGGGCTAACTATGGCTACACCTTC
cdr3_aa: CASGWANYGYTF

clone_size: few
v_call: TRBV14
j_call: TRBJ1-6
d_call: -
cdr3_nt: TGTGCCAGCAATCTGGGGACTTCACCCCTCCACTTT
cdr3_aa: CASNLGTSPLHF

clone_size: many
v_call: TRBV7-9
j_call: TRBJ2-7
d_call: TRBD2
cdr3_nt: TGTGCCAGCGGTCAACCTGGGACTAGCGGGGCACCCTACGAGCAGTACTTC
cdr3_aa: CASGQPGTSGAPYEQYF

clone_size: many
v_call: TRBV11-2
j_call: TRBJ2-4
d_call: TRBD2
cdr3_nt: TGTGCCAGCAGCTTAGATCAGGGACTAACCAAAAACATTCAGTACTTC
cdr3_aa: CASSLDQGLTKNIQYF

clone_size: many
v_call: TRBV12-3/TRBV12-4
j_call: TRBJ2-3
d_call: -
cdr3_nt: TGTGCCAGCAGTATCGCGGGGTTATCCACAGATACGCAGTATTTT
cdr3_aa: CASSIAGLSTDTQYF

clone_size: -
v_call: TRBV5-1
j_call: TRBJ1-1
d_call: -
cdr3_nt: TGCGCCAGCAGCTTGGGGGAAGGGGAAGGCACTGAAGCTTTCTTT
cdr3_aa: CASSLGEGEGTEAFF

clone_size: few
v_call: TRBV4-1
j_call: TRBJ2-5
d_call: -
cdr3_nt: TGCGCCAGCAGCCTAGGGGTTCTAGGGTGGGAGACCCAGTACTTC
cdr3_aa: CASSLGVLGWETQYF

clone_size: few
v_call: TRBV12-3/TRBV12-4
j_call: TRBJ2-1
d_call: TRBD1
cdr3_nt: TGTGCCAGCAGGGGAAGGACAGGGGATACCTACAATGAGCAGTTCTTC
cdr3_aa: CASRGRTGDTYNEQFF

clone_size: -
v_call: TRBV20-1
j_call: TRBJ2-1
d_call: -
cdr3_nt: TGCAGTGCTAGAGATCCGCCCAGGGACGGGAATGAGCAGTTCTTC
cdr3_aa: CSARDPPRDGNEQFF

clone_size: many
v_call: TRBV9
j_call: TRBJ2-1
d_call: TRBD2
cdr3_nt: TGTGCCAGCAGCCCTCCTTTAGCGGGGCCTAATCCCAATGAGCAGTTCTTC
cdr3_aa: CASSPPLAGPNPNEQFF

clone_size: few
v_call: TRBV5-1
j_call: TRBJ1-1
d_call: -
cdr3_nt: TGCGCCAGCAGGTCCTCAGGGGATTCCAACACTGAAGCTTTCTTT
cdr3_aa: CASRSSGDSNTEAFF

clone_size: -
v_call: TRBV3-1
j_call: TRBJ1-3
d_call: -
cdr3_nt: TGTGCCAGCAGCCAAGCCAATACTGGAAACACCATATATTTT
cdr3_aa: CASSQANTGNTIYF

clone_size: few
v_call: TRBV7-9
j_call: TRBJ1-2
d_call: -
cdr3_nt: TGTGCCAGCAGCTTCGGGGAACGTAACTATGGCTACACCTTC
cdr3_aa: CASSFGERNYGYTF

clone_size: many
v_call: TRBV10-3
j_call: TRBJ2-1
d_call: TRBD2
cdr3_nt: TGTGCCATCGCTAGCGGGGGGAACAATGAGCAGTTCTTC
cdr3_aa: CAIASGGNNEQFF

clone_size: many
v_call: TRBV4-3
j_call: TRBJ2-3
d_call: TRBD2
cdr3_nt: TGCGCCAGCAGCCAAAGGATTAGCGGGGGAGGCACAGATACGCAGTATTTT
cdr3_aa: CASSQRISGGGTDTQYF

clone_size: few
v_call: TRBV19
j_call: TRBJ1-6
d_call: TRBD1
cdr3_nt: TGTGCCAGTAGTCTCGGGGACAGGGCTTCACCCCTCCACTTT
cdr3_aa: CASSLGDRASPLHF

clone_size: few
v_call: TRBV30
j_call: TRBJ2-1
d_call: TRBD2
cdr3_nt: TGTGCCTGGAGTTCCCGCCCTACTAGCGGGGGCGATGAGCAGTTCTTC
cdr3_aa: CAWSSRPTSGGDEQFF

clone_size: many
v_call: TRBV6-2/TRBV6-3
j_call: TRBJ1-5
d_call: -
cdr3_nt: TGTGCCAGCAGTTACTACGGCGGCACCAATCAGCCCCAGCATTTT
cdr3_aa: CASSYYGGTNQPQHF

clone_size: -
v_call: TRBV11-2
j_call: TRBJ2-1
d_call: TRBD2
cdr3_nt: TGTGCCAGCAGCTTAGTCCGGACTAGCGGGAGGGTATATGAGCAGTTCTTC
cdr3_aa: CASSLVRTSGRVYEQFF

clone_size: -
v_call: TRBV12-3/TRBV12-4
j_call: TRBJ1-5
d_call: TRBD1
cdr3_nt: TGTGCCAGCAGTTTACGGCTAATAGGGGGCGGAAATCAGCCCCAGCATTTT
cdr3_aa: CASSLRLIGGGNQPQHF

clone_size: -
v_call: TRBV7-9
j_call: TRBJ1-1
d_call: -
cdr3_nt: TGTGCCAGCAGCCTTCTCCGGGGCCCGATTGACACTGAAGCTTTCTTT
cdr3_aa: CASSLLRGPIDTEAFF

clone_size: -
v_call: TRBV5-5
j_call: TRBJ1-6
d_call: -
cdr3_nt: TGTGCCAGCAGCTTGGCGCCGACAGCCCGTAATTCACCCCTCCACTTT
cdr3_aa: CASSLAPTARNSPLHF

clone_size: many
v_call: TRBV20-1
j_call: TRBJ2-3
d_call: -
cdr3_nt: TGCAGTGCCAACGTGGGTCCCACAGATACGCAGTATTTT
cdr3_aa: CSANVGPTDTQYF

clone_size: once
v_call: TRBV3-1
j_call: TRBJ2-7
d_call: -
cdr3_nt: TGTGCCAGCAGCCGGGAACAGGGTTACGAGCAGTACTTC
cdr3_aa: CASSREQGYEQYF

clone_size: many
v_call: TRBV7-2
j_call: TRBJ2-5
d_call: TRBD2
cdr3_nt: TGTGCCAGCAGCCAAAGACTAGCGGGGGCTGAAACCCAGTACTTC
cdr3_aa: CASSQRLAGAETQYF

clone_size: -
v_call: TRBV5-1
j_call: TRBJ2-1
d_call: -
cdr3_nt: TGCGCCAGCAGGATTCCTCCGGGCAATGAGCAGTTCTTC
cdr3_aa: CASRIPPGNEQFF

clone_size: -
v_call: TRBV5-1
j_call: TRBJ2-4
d_call: -
cdr3_nt: TGCGCCAGCAGCCCGGACACGACCAAAAACATTCAGTACTTC
cdr3_aa: CASSPDTTKNIQYF